This TCR beta chain was obtained from a study of cytomegalovirus exposure and HLA in healthy donors. For this clone: Its antigen is undetermined.

This PCR relied on a set of 60 Vbeta primers and 13 Jbeta primers. Here immunoSEQ multiplex PCR was the method, and the copy in TCRdb shows in-frame clones only, minus some. Counted here are about 160,000 clones, roughly three quarters occurring once; the ten biggest clones make up 1.3% to 1.5%. The study's findings and limits: A reported reduction in N-insertions relative to the roughly 610-donor mean was seen in an Asian-associated ancestry cluster in a later analysis. More clonal expansion characterized HLA-associated TCR beta chains than equally common others in a later analysis.

Deletions cut 1 base from V and 2 bases from J, with 6 bases between. The germline V gene has CDR1 LNHDA and CDR2 SQIVND (reference sequence). The length of the CDR3 is 14 residues. The sequence came from a man between 60 and 75 years old in good health and CMV-seronegative. The sequenced sample was PBMCs. The chain uses TRBV19 and TRBJ1-5, with D uncertain. The CDR3 DNA reads as TGTGCCAGTAGTATAGGGGCAGGCAATCAGCCCCAGCATTTT. Translation: CASSIGAGNQPQHF.